The present TCR beta chain was sequenced within a study of cytomegalovirus exposure and HLA in healthy donors. Study-wide results and caveats: Accounts indicate the classifier identified cytomegalovirus status with strong specificity and sensitivity.

PCR amplification relied on 60 Vbeta primers (plus 13 Jbeta primers). Profiled with immunoSEQ multiplex PCR; TCRdb holds only in-frame clones, not every one. The data hold about 140,000 clones, with 82% observed a single time. Germline CDR1 GTSNPN, CDR2 SVGIG (reference sequence). CDR3 length: 15 residues. Trimming removed 5 bases at V and 1 base at J, with 15 bases between. As to this clone: The antigen remains undetermined.

The sample taken for sequencing was PBMCs. The TCR was taken from a male donor in good health and CMV-seronegative. The V and J genes are TRBV30 and TRBJ1-5; D is perhaps TRBD1 (6 bases). The CDR3 DNA reads TGTGCCTGGGCCACAGGGAGTTCGAGCAATCAGCCCCAGCATTTT. It translates to CAWATGSSSNQPQHF.